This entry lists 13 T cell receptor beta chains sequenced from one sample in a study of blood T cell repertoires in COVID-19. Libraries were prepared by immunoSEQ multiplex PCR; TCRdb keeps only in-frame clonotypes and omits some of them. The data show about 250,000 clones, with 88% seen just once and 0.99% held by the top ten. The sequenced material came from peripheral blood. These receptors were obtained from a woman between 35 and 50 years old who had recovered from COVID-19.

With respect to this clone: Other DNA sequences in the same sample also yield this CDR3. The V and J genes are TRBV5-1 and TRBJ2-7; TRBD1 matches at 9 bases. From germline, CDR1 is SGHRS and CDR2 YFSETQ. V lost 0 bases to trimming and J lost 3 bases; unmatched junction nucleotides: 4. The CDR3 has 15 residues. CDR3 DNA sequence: TGCGCCAGCAGCTTGGTGAGGGGACAGGGCTACGAGCAGTACTTC. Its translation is CASSLVRGQGYEQYF.

CDR3 nucleotides: TGTGCCCCGGGGGGACGCCCCGGACAGCAAAGGGAAGGCACTGAAGCTTTCTTT. Protein product: CAPGGRPGQQREGTEAFF. V is TRBV30 and J is TRBJ1-1; maybe TRBD1 (6 bases). CDR3 length: 18 amino acids. Germline CDR1 and CDR2: GTSNPN and SVGIG (reference sequence). Trimming removed 8 bases from V and 4 bases from J, with 32 bases in between.

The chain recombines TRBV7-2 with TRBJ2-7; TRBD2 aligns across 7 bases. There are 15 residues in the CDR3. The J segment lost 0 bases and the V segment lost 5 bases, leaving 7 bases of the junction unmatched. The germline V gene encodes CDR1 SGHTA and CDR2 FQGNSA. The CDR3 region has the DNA TGTGCCAGCAGCCGGCTAGCGGAAAGCTCCTACGAGCAGTACTTC. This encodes CASSRLAESSYEQYF.

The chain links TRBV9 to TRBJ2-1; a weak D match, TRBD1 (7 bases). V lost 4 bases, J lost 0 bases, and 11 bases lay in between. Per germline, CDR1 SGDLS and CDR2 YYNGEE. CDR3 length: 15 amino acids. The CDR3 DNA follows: TGTGCCAGCAGCCAGGGGGGAAGCTCCTACAATGAGCAGTTCTTC. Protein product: CASSQGGSSYNEQFF.

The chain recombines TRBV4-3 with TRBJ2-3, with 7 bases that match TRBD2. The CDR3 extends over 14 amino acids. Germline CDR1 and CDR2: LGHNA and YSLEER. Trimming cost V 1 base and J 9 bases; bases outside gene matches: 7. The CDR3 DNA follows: TGCGCCAGCAGCCAAGCCGGGGGGATAAGGACGCAGTATTTT. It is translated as CASSQAGGIRTQYF.

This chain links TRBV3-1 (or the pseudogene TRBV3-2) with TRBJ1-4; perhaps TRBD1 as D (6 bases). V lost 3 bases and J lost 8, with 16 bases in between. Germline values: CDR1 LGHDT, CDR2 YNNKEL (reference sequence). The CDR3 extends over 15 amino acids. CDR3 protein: CASSQVTGLGEKLFF. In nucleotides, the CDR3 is TGTGCCAGCAGCCAGGTCACAGGGTTGGGCGAAAAACTGTTTTTT.

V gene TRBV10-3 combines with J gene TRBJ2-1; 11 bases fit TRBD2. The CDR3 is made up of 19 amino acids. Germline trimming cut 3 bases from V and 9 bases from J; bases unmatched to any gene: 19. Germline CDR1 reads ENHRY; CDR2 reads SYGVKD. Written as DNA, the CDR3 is TGTGCCATCAGTGACCCCCAAAGGGCTAGCGGGAGGCCCTCTCTTGAGCAGTTCTTC. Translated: CAISDPQRASGRPSLEQFF.

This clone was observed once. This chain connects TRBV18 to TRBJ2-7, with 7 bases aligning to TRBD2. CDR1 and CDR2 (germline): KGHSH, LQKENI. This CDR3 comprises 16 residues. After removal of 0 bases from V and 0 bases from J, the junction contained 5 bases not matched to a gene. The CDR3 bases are TGTGCCAGCTCACCACCGACTAGCTGGGGCTCCTACGAGCAGTACTTC. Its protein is CASSPPTSWGSYEQYF.

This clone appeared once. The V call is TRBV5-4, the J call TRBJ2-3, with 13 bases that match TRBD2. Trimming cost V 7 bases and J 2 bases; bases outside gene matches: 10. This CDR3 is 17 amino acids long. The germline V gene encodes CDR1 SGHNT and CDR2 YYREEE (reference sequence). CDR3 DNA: TGTGCCAGCGAGACTAGCGGGAGGAATCCACTCACAGATACGCAGTATTTT. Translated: CASETSGRNPLTDTQYF.

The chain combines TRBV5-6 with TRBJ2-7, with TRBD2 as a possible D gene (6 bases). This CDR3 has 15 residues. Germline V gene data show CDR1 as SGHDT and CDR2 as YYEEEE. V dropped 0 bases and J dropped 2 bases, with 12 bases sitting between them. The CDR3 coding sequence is TGTGCCAGCAGCTTGGGGTGGGTAGCGGCCTACGAGCAGTACTTC. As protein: CASSLGWVAAYEQYF.

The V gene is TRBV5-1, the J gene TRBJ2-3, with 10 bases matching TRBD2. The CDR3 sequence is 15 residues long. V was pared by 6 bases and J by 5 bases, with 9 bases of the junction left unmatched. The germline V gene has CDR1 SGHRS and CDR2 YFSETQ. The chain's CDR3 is CASTPAAGGIDTQYF. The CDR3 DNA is TGCGCCAGCACCCCCGCAGCGGGAGGGATAGATACGCAGTATTTT.

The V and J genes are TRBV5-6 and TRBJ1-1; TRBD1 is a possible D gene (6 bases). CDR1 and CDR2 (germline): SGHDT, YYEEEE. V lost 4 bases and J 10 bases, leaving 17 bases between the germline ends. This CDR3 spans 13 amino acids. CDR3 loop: CASSPRTVFGAFF. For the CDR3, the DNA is TGTGCCAGCAGCCCACGGACAGTCTTCGGAGCTTTCTTT.

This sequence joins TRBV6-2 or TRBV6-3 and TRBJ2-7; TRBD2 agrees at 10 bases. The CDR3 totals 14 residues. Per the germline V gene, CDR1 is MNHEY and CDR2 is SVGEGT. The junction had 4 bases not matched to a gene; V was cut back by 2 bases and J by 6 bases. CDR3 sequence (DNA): TGTGCCAGCAGTTACGCGGCTAGCGGGAGCGAGCAGTACTTC. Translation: CASSYAASGSEQYF.